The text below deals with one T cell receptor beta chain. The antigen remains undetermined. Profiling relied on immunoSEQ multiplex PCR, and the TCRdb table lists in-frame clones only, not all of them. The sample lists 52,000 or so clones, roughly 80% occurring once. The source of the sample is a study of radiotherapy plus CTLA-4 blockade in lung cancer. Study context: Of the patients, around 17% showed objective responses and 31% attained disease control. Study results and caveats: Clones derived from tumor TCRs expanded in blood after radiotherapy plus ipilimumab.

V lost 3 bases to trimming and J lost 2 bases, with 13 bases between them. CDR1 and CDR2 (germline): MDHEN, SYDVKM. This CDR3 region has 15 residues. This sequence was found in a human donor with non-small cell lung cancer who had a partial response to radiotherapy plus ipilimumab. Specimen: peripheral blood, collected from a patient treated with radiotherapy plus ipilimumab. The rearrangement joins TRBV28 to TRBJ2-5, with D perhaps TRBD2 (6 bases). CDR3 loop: CASSFGGATQETQYF. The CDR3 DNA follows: TGTGCCAGCAGTTTTGGCGGGGCTACTCAAGAGACCCAGTACTTC. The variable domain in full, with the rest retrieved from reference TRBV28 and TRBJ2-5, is DVKVTQSSRYLVKRTGEKVFLECVQDMDHENMFWYRQDPGLGLRLIYFSYDVKMKEKGDIPEGYSVSREKKERFSLILESASTNQTSMYLCASSFGGATQETQYFGPGTRLLVL.